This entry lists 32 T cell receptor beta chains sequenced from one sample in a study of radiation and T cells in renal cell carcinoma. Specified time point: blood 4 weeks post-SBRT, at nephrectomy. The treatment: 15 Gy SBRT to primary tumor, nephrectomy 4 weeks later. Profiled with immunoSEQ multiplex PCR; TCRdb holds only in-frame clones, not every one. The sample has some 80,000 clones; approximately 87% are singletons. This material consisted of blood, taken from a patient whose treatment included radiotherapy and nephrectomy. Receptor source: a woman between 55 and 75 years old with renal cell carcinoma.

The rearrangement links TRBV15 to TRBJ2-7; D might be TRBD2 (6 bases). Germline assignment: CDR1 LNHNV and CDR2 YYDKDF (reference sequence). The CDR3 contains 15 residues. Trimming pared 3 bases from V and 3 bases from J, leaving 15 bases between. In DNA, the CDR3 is TGTGCCACCAGCAGCGCGGGGAGTGGAAACTACGAGCAGTACTTC. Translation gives CATSSAGSGNYEQYF. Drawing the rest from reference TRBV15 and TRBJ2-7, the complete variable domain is DAMVIQNPRYQVTQFGKPVTLSCSQTLNHNVMYWYQQKSSQAPKLLFHYYDKDFNNEADTPDNFQSRRPNTSFCFLDIRSPGLGDTAMYLCATSSAGSGNYEQYFGPGTRLTVT.

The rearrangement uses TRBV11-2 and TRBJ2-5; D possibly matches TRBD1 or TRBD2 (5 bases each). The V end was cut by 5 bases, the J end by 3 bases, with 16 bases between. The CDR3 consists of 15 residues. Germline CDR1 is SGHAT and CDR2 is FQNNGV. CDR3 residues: CASSPHGAEKETQYF. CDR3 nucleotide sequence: TGTGCCAGCAGCCCCCACGGGGCCGAGAAAGAGACCCAGTACTTC.

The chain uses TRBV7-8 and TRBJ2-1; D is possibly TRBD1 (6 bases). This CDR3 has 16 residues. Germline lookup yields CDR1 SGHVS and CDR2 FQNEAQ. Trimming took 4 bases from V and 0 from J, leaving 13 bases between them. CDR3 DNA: TGTGCCAGCAGCTCCTACAGGGTGAGCTCCTACAATGAGCAGTTCTTC. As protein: CASSSYRVSSYNEQFF.

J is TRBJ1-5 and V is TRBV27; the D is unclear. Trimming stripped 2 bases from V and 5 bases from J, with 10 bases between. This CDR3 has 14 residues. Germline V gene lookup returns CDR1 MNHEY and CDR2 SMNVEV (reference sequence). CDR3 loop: CASSLMRSDQPQHF. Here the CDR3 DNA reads TGTGCCAGCAGTTTAATGCGATCGGATCAGCCCCAGCATTTT.

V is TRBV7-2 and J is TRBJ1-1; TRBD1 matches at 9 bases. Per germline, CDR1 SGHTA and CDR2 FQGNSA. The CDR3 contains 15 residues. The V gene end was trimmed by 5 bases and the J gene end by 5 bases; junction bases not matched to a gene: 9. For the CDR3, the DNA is TGTGCCAGCAGCGCCACGGACAGGGGTGGGACTGAAGCTTTCTTT. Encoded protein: CASSATDRGGTEAFF.

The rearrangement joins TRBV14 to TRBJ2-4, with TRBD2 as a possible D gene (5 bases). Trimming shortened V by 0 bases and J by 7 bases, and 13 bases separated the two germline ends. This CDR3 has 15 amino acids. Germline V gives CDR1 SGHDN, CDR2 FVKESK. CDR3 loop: CASSQDPSWRNIQYF. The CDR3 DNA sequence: TGTGCCAGCAGCCAAGATCCTAGCTGGCGGAACATTCAGTACTTC.

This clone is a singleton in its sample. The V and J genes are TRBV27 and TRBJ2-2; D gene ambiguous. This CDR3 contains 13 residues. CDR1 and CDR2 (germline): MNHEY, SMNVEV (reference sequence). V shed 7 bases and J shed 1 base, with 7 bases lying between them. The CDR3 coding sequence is TGTGCCAGCATGGGTGAGAACACCGGGGAGCTGTTTTTT. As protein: CASMGENTGELFF.

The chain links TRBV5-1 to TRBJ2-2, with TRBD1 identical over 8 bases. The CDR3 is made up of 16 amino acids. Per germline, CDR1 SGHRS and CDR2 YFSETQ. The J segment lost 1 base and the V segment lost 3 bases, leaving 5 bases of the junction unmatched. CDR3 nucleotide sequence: TGCGCCAGCAGCTACGGACAGGGCCAGAACACCGGGGAGCTGTTTTTT. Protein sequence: CASSYGQGQNTGELFF.

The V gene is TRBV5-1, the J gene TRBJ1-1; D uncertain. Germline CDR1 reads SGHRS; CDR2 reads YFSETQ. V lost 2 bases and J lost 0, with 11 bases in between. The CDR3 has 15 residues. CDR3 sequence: CASSFAPELNTEAFF. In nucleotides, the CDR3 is TGCGCCAGCAGCTTCGCACCTGAGCTGAACACTGAAGCTTTCTTT. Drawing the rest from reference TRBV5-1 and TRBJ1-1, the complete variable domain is KAGVTQTPRYLIKTRGQQVTLSCSPISGHRSVSWYQQTPGQGLQFLFEYFSETQRNKGNFPGRFSGRQFSNSRSEMNVSTLELGDSALYLCASSFAPELNTEAFFGQGTRLTVV.

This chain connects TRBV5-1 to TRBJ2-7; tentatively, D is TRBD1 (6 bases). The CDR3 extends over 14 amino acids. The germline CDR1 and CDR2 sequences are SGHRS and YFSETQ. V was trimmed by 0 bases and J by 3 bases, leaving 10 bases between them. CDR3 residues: CASSLEQGIYEQYF. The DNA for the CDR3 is TGCGCCAGCAGCTTGGAACAGGGTATCTACGAGCAGTACTTC. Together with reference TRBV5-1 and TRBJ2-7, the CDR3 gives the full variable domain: KAGVTQTPRYLIKTRGQQVTLSCSPISGHRSVSWYQQTPGQGLQFLFEYFSETQRNKGNFPGRFSGRQFSNSRSEMNVSTLELGDSALYLCASSLEQGIYEQYFGPGTRLTVT.

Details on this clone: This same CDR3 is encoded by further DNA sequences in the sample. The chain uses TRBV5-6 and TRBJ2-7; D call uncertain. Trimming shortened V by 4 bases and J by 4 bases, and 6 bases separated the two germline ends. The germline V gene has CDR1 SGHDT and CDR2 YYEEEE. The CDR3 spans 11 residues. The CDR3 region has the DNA TGTGCCAGCAGCCTTACTTACGAGCAGTACTTC. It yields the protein CASSLTYEQYF.

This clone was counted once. This CDR3 is CASSPVHRERETQYF. As DNA, the CDR3 is TGTGCCAGCTCACCTGTACACAGGGAGAGAGAGACCCAGTACTTC. V usage is TRBV18 and J usage is TRBJ2-5; TRBD1 is a possible D gene (6 bases). Trimming removed 3 bases from V and 4 bases from J, with 15 bases in between. The CDR3 has 15 residues. CDR1 KGHSH and CDR2 LQKENI come from the germline V gene.

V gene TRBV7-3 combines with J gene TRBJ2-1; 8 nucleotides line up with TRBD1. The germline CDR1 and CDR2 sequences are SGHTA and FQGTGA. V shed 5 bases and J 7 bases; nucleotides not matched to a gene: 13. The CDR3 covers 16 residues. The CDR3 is CASSPTGGGNGNEQFF. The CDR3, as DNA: TGTGCCAGCAGCCCCACAGGGGGAGGTAATGGGAATGAGCAGTTCTTC.

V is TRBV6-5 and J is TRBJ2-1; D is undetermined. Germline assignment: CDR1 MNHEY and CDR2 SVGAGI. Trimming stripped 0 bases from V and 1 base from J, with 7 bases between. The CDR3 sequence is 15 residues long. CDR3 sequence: CASSYSAPSYNEQFF. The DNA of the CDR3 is TGTGCCAGCAGTTACTCGGCTCCATCCTACAATGAGCAGTTCTTC.

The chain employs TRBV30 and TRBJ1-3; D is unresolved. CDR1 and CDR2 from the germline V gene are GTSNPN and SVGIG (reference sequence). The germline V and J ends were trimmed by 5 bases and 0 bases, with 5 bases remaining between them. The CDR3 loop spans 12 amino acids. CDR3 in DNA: TGTGCCTGGCGCAACTCTGGAAACACCATATATTTT. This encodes CAWRNSGNTIYF. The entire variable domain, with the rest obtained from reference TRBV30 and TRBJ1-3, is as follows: SQTIHQWPATLVQPVGSPLSLECTVEGTSNPNLYWYRQAAGRGLQLLFYSVGIGQISSEVPQNLSASRPQDRQFILSSKKLLLSDSGFYLCAWRNSGNTIYFGEGSWLTVV.

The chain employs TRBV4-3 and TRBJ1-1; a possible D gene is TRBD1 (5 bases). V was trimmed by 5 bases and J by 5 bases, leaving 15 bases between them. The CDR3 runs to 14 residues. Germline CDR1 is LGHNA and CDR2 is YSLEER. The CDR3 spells CASSSRAGGTEAFF. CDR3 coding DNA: TGCGCCAGCAGCTCCCGGGCGGGGGGTACTGAAGCTTTCTTT.

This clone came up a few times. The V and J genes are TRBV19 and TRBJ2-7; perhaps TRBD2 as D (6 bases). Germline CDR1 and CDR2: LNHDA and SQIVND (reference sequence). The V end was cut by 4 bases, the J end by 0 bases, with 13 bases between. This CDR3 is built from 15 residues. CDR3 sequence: CASSKRRAYSYEQYF. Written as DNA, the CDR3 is TGTGCCAGTAGTAAGAGGAGGGCCTACTCCTACGAGCAGTACTTC. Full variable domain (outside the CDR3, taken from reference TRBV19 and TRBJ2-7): DGGITQSPKYLFRKEGQNVTLSCEQNLNHDAMYWYRQDPGQGLRLIYYSQIVNDFQKGDIAEGYSVSREKKESFPLTVTSAQKNPTAFYLCASSKRRAYSYEQYFGPGTRLTVT.

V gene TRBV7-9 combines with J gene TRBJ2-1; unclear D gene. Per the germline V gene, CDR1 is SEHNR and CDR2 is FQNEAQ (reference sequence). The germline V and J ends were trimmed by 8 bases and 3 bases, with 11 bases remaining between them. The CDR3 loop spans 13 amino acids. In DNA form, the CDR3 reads TGTGCCAGCCTAGGAAAGGACTACAATGAGCAGTTCTTC. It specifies CASLGKDYNEQFF.

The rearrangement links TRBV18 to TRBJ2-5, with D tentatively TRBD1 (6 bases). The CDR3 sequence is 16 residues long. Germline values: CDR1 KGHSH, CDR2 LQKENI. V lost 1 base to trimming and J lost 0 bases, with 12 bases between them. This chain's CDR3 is CASSPLNRQDQETQYF. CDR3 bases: TGTGCCAGCTCACCACTGAATAGACAGGACCAAGAGACCCAGTACTTC.

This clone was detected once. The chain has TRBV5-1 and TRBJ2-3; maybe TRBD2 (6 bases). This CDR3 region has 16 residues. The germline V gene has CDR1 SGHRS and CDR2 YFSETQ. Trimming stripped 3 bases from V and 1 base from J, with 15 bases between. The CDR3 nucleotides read TGCGCCAGCAGCTCAATTGGAGGGCTGGGCACAGATACGCAGTATTTT. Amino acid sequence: CASSSIGGLGTDTQYF.

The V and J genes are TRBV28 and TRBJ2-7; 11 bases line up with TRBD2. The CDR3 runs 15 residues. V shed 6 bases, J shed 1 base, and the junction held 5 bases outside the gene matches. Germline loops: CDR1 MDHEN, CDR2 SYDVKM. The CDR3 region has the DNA TGTGCCAGCAGCCTAACTAGCGGGAGTTCCTACGAGCAGTACTTC. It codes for CASSLTSGSSYEQYF.

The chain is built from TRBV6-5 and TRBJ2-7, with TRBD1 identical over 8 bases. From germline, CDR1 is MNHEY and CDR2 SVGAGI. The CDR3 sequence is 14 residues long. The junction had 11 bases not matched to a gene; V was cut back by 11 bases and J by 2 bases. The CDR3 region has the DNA TGTGCCGCCAAGGGGGACAGGAGGACCTACGAGCAGTACTTC. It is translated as CAAKGDRRTYEQYF.

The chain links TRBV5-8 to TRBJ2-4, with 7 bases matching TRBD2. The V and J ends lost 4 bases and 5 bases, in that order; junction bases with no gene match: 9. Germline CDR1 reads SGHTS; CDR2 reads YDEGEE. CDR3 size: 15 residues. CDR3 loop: CASSQGGRLENIQYF. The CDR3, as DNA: TGTGCCAGCAGCCAGGGAGGGAGGCTGGAAAACATTCAGTACTTC.

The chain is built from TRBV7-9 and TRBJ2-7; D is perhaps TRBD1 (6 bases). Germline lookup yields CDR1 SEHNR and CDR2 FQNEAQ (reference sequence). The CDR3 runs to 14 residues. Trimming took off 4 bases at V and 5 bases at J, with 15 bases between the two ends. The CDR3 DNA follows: TGTGCCAGCAGCTCGAGGGTCGCAGGGGACGAGCAGTACTTC. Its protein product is CASSSRVAGDEQYF.

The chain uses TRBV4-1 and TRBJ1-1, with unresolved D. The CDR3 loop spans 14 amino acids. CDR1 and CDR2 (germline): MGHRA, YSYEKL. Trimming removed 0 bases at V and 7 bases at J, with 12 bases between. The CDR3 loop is CASSQEDGVLEAFF. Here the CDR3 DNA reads TGCGCCAGCAGCCAAGAAGATGGAGTCCTTGAAGCTTTCTTT.

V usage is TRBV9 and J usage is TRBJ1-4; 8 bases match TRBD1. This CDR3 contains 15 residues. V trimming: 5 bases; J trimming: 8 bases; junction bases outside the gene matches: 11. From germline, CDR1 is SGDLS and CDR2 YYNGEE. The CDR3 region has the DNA TGTGCCAGCAGTCAAGGGGGCAGGGGGCTGGAAAAACTGTTTTTT. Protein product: CASSQGGRGLEKLFF.

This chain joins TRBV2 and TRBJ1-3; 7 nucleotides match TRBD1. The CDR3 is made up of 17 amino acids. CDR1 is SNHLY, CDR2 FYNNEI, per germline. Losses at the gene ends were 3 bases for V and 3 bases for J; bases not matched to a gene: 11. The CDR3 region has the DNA TGTGCCAGCAGTGATTGGAAAAGTCGACAGGGTGGAAACACCATATATTTT. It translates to CASSDWKSRQGGNTIYF.

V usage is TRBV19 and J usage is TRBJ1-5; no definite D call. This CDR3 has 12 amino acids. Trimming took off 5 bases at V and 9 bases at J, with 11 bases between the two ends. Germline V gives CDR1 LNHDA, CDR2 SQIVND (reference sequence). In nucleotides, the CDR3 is TGTGCCAGTAGTGTTCCCCGTTGGCCCCAGCATTTT. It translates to CASSVPRWPQHF.

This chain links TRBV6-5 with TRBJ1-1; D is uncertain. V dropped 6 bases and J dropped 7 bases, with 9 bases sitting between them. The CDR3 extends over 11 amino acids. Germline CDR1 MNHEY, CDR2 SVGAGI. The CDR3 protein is CASSPPGEAFF. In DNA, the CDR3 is TGTGCCAGCAGCCCTCCCGGTGAAGCTTTCTTT.

The CDR3 DNA reads TGTGCCAGCAGTTTTTGGGAAACCGGGGAGCTGTTTTTT. The encoded protein is CASSFWETGELFF. This chain joins TRBV28 and TRBJ2-2; D unclear. This CDR3 is 13 amino acids long. The germline V gene encodes CDR1 MDHEN and CDR2 SYDVKM. Trimming pared 3 bases from V and 5 bases from J, leaving 7 bases between.

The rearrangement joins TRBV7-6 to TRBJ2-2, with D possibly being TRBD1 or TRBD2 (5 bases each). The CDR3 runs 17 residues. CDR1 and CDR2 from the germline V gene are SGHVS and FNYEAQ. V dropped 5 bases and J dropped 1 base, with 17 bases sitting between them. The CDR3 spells CASSARLGTRNTGELFF. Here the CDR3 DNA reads TGTGCCAGCAGCGCCCGCTTGGGGACGAGGAACACCGGGGAGCTGTTTTTT.

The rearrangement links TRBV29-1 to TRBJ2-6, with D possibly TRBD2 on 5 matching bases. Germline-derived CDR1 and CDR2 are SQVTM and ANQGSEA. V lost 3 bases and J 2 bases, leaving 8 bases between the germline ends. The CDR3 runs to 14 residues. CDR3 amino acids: CSVDPGTGANVLTF. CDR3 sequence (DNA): TGCAGCGTTGATCCCGGGACTGGGGCCAACGTCCTGACTTTC.